This TCR beta chain is from a study of shared clonotypes between healthy human individuals. The CDR3 extends over 21 amino acids. The junction had 9 bases not matched to a gene; V was cut back by 0 bases and J by 1 base. Germline V gene data show CDR1 as MGHRA and CDR2 as YSYEKL. Libraries were prepared by immunoSEQ multiplex PCR; TCRdb keeps only in-frame clonotypes and omits some of them. The sample comprises about 820,000 clones, 80% to 95% of which are singletons, and 24% rests with the top ten. Naive CD8 cells lacked CD45RO and underwent positive selection for CCR7, leaving out terminally differentiated effector memory CD45RA+ cells.

The sequenced material came from naive CD8+ T cells sorted from blood. The V call is TRBV4-1, the J call TRBJ2-1; TRBD2 agrees at 16 bases. The source is a man younger than 40 in good health. CDR3 DNA: TGCGCCAGCAGCCAAGATATTTGGGGACTAGCGGGAGGGAGGTCCTACAATGAGCAGTTCTTC. Its protein product is CASSQDIWGLAGGRSYNEQFF.